This TCR beta chain originates from a study of somatic mutations in cytotoxic T cells in rheumatoid arthritis. Whole-study context: Flow-sorting brought some V beta antibody-stained T-cell populations to nearly 100% purity, V beta1+ cells sequenced for TCRB among them. The study's findings and limits: Rheumatoid arthritis patients showed slight TRBV07 underrepresentation, unadjusted for multiple comparisons. Antigenic targets recognized by the expanded CD8+ clones remained undetermined. It was found that CD8+ T-cell clonality in rheumatoid arthritis patients did not differ significantly from that in age-matched healthy controls.

Produced via immunoSEQ multiplex PCR; TCRdb's table is partial and in-frame only. The data hold over 8,000 clones, with around 81% observed a single time. Per germline, CDR1 MDHEN and CDR2 SYDVKM. This CDR3 is built from 12 residues. V was clipped by 10 bases and J by 6 bases; unmatched bases: 5. For this clone: What it binds is not known.

Input material: CD8+ T cells sorted from blood. The chain joins TRBV28 to TRBJ2-1; 8 bases line up with TRBD2. The sequence was collected from a woman between 45 and 65 years old in good health. CDR3 residues: CATWTSRNEQFF. In DNA form, the CDR3 reads TGTGCCACCTGGACTAGCCGCAATGAGCAGTTCTTC.